The present TCR beta chain was sequenced within a study of molecular identifiers for immune sequencing clone quantification. Overall study context: RNA, taken in replicates from around 18,000 or 91,000 naive CD8 cells, was split five ways, with four sequenced.

This clonotype was observed at least ten times. Sorted cells numbering about 20,000 to 1,100,000, with 10%, 30% or 50% RNA, yielded the naive CD8 libraries. Isolation of naive CD8 T cells was achieved by sorting on a CD8+CD4-CCR7+CD45RA+ phenotype. Library preparation followed earlier protocols using designated TCR primers. TCRdb processed the PCR reads anew with MiXCR; each CDR3 protein has one entry. The sample yields a few hundred thousand distinct CDR3 sequences, over 20% seen once. This CDR3 has 16 residues. J gave up 5 bases and V 6 bases, and 10 bases lay outside the gene matches. The germline CDR1 and CDR2 sequences are MNHEY and SVGAGI.

J is TRBJ2-3 and V is TRBV6-5; 11 positions agree with TRBD2. The sequenced sample consisted of naive CD8+ T cells from blood, with Jurkat cell RNA spiked in. Subset: FACS-sorted CD8+CD4-CCR7+CD45RA+ naive T cells. The receptor was derived from a human donor in good health. Some libraries in this study had Jurkat cell RNA spiked in. The CDR3 is CASSLVSGGAKDTQYF. The CDR3 DNA is TGTGCCAGCAGCCTAGTTAGCGGGGGGGCCAAAGATACGCAGTATTTT.